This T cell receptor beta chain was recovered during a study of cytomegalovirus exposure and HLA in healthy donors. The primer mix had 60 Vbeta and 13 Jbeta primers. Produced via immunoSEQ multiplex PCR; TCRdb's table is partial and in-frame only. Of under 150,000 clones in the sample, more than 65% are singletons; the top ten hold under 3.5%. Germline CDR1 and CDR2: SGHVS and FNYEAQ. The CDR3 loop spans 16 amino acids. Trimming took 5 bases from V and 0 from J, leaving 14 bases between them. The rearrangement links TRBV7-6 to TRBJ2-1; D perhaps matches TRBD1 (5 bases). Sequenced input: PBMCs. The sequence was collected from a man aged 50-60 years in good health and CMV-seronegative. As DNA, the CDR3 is TGTGCCAGCAGCGTGACAGTTAAGAGCTCCTACAATGAGCAGTTCTTC. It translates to CASSVTVKSSYNEQFF.